The clone carrying this T cell receptor beta chain was picked up one time. The antigen remains undetermined. This sample is part of a study of CD8 T cells in Susac syndrome. Regarding the study as a whole: The study acknowledged a relatively small number of individuals in its TCR sequencing and HLA analysis.

The CDR3 is 14 amino acids. The V gene's germline CDR1 is LGHNA and CDR2 YSLEER. V shed 1 base and J shed 7 bases, with 14 bases lying between them. Reverse transcription of roughly 0.5 to 1 ug RNA was carried out with random hexamers. The amplification used immunoSEQ multiplex PCR on TCR beta CDR3; it spanned 54 Vbeta and 13 Jbeta. In TCRdb, the immunoSEQ multiplex PCR reads were re-called with MiXCR into one record per CDR3 protein. The table records 330,000 or so distinct CDR3 sequences, 75% to 90% of them present only once. From blood CD8+ and CD4+ T cells, the TCR beta chain was sequenced. This sequence joins TRBV4-3 and TRBJ2-7; D remains ambiguous. This receptor was identified in a human donor with multiple sclerosis. The sequencing sample was made of CD8+ T cells from PBMCs. CDR3 in DNA: TGCGCCAGCAGCCAAGTATTGTCGGGTGGGGAGCAGTACTTC. Protein product: CASSQVLSGGEQYF.